The clone carrying this TCR beta chain was counted a few times. No antigen is known for it. As every portion of the isolated RNA was reverse transcribed, the sequencing read expressed TCRB transcripts. Libraries were prepared by immunoSEQ multiplex PCR; TCRdb keeps only in-frame clonotypes and omits some of them. Of about 260,000 clones in the sample, roughly 21% were seen once. The sample is drawn from a study of beta chain features in type 1 diabetes. Findings of the study overall: Naive, central memory and Treg TCRB repertoires appeared more alike in patients than in healthy donors. TCRB CDR3s were moderately but significantly shorter in Type 1 diabetes patients in all four CD4+ subsets.

Per germline, CDR1 SGHTA and CDR2 FQGNSA. The CDR3 has 14 residues. V trimming: 4 bases; J trimming: 0 bases; junction bases outside the gene matches: 3. In total, each donor contributed a single heparinised blood draw that averaged around 110 mL. CD45RO/CCR7/CD25/CD127/CD95/CD27 sorting isolated CD4+ naive, central memory, regulatory and stem cell-like memory cells. The sequence came from a woman aged 35 to 49 with type 1 diabetes. What was sequenced was naive CD4+ T cells from blood. V and J are TRBV7-2 and TRBJ2-7, with 7 nucleotides matching TRBD1. CDR3 amino acids: CASSSTGNSYEQYF. CDR3 DNA sequence: TGTGCCAGCAGCTCGACAGGGAACTCCTACGAGCAGTACTTC.